The 12 T cell receptor beta chains below all came from one sample that was sequenced in a study of early T cells in non-severe SARS-CoV-2 infection. TCRdb reprocessed the 5' RACE reads with MiXCR, giving one entry per CDR3 protein. The table shows approximately 76,000 distinct CDR3 sequences, with under 15% occurring only once. Sequenced material: whole blood. These receptors were obtained from an adult who was a healthcare worker with PCR-confirmed SARS-CoV-2 infection or an uninfected control (not recorded which).

With regard to this clonotype: The DNA is omitted, as the CDR3 cannot be located on it reliably, and the CDR3 follows TCRdb's listing. The rearrangement joins TRBV6-5 to TRBJ2-2; the table's D call TRBD1 went unverified against the DNA. The CDR3 sequence runs 17 residues, both termini included. Germline V gives CDR1 MNHEY, CDR2 SVGAGI. CDR3 sequence: CASTPSSTGRTPGSCFF.

Ten or more counts support this clonotype. This chain joins TRBV15 and TRBJ1-4; possibly TRBD1 for D (5 bases). This CDR3 spans 16 amino acids. The germline V gene has CDR1 LNHNV and CDR2 YYDKDF (reference sequence). V gave up 6 bases and J gave up 0 bases, with 14 bases separating them. The DNA of the CDR3 is TGTGCCACCAGAGGCAGGGATGAGGCAACTAATGAAAAACTGTTTTTT. Protein sequence: CATRGRDEATNEKLFF.

This clonotype was recorded many times. CDR3 DNA: TGCAGCGTTCTGGACTTCAACACCGGGGAGCTGTTTTTT. Translating gives CSVLDFNTGELFF. The genes are TRBV29-1 and TRBJ2-2; D is possibly TRBD2 (5 bases). CDR1 is SQVTM, CDR2 ANQGSEA, per germline. There are 13 residues in the CDR3. Between the trimmed V and J ends, which lost 5 bases and 2 bases, there was a span of 9 bases.

This clonotype was found many times. The chain links TRBV12-3 or TRBV12-4 to TRBJ2-5; the D is unclear. CDR3 length: 12 amino acids. Trimming pared 1 base from V and 5 bases from J, leaving 5 bases between. CDR3 sequence: CASSLVGETQYF. DNA of the CDR3: TGTGCCAGCAGTTTAGTCGGTGAGACCCAGTACTTC.

The chain uses TRBV5-1 and TRBJ2-6; D gene unclear. Deletions cut 4 bases from V and 0 bases from J, with 5 bases between. CDR3 length equals 14 residues. Germline CDR1 and CDR2: SGHRS and YFSETQ. The CDR3 DNA reads as TGCGCCAGCAGCCCAAGCTCTGGGGCCAACGTCCTGACTTTC. It codes for CASSPSSGANVLTF.

With regard to this clonotype: A much larger clonotype is one base distant, so this may be a read error. V gene TRBV28 combines with J gene TRBJ2-3; D unresolved. There are 15 residues in the CDR3. Germline V gene sequence: CDR1 MDHEN, CDR2 SYDVKM. CDR3 protein: CASSESILRTDRQYF. CDR3 nucleotides: TGTGCCAGCTCCGAATCGATTCTACGCACAGATAGGCAGTATTTT.

As for this clonotype: A much bigger clone sits one base away, suggesting this may be a read error. The CDR3 DNA reads as TGTGCCACCTGTGATCCGGGACCGACGGGCGAGCAGTACTTC. Protein: CATCDPGPTGEQYF. This sequence joins TRBV24-1 and TRBJ2-7; D could derive from TRBD1 or TRBD2 (5 bases each). Germline V gives CDR1 KGHDR, CDR2 SFDVKD. The CDR3 runs 14 residues.

At least ten counts were recorded for this clonotype. The J gene is TRBJ2-3, the V gene TRBV7-6; possible D gene TRBD1, 5 bases. CDR1 is SGHVS, CDR2 FNYEAQ, per germline. The CDR3 runs 16 residues. V gave up 7 bases and J gave up 0 bases, with 17 bases separating them. DNA of the CDR3: TGTGCCAGCACCCTTCGAAGGGGTTCTAGCACAGATACGCAGTATTTT. Translated: CASTLRRGSSTDTQYF.

The rearrangement joins TRBV20-1 to TRBJ2-5; D is unclear. Germline CDR1 reads DFQATT; CDR2 reads SNEGSKA (reference sequence). Trimming took off 3 bases at V and 3 bases at J, with 8 bases between the two ends. The CDR3 spans 12 residues. This chain's CDR3 is CSASNGEETQYF. The CDR3 DNA reads TGCAGTGCTAGTAATGGGGAAGAGACCCAGTACTTC.

This clonotype was seen repeatedly, ten times or more. This chain connects TRBV30 to TRBJ2-3; 7 bases are shared with TRBD1. Germline V gives CDR1 GTSNPN, CDR2 SVGIG (reference sequence). The CDR3 has 16 residues. V lost 0 bases to trimming and J lost 0 bases; unmatched junction nucleotides: 6. The CDR3 reads CAWSVATGASTDTQYF. The CDR3 DNA is TGTGCCTGGAGTGTCGCAACAGGGGCTAGCACAGATACGCAGTATTTT.

The chain joins TRBV3-1 to TRBJ2-3; no clear D. The CDR3 contains 13 residues. Trimming stripped 2 bases from V and 5 bases from J, with 8 bases between. Germline V gene lookup returns CDR1 LGHDT and CDR2 YNNKEL (reference sequence). The CDR3, as DNA: TGTGCCAGCAGCCAATTGGAGCAAGATACGCAGTATTTT. Translated: CASSQLEQDTQYF.

The sample holds many counts of this clonotype. The chain uses TRBV7-2 and TRBJ2-5, with D possibly TRBD2 on 6 matching bases. This CDR3 is 13 amino acids long. Germline V gene data show CDR1 as SGHTA and CDR2 as FQGNSA. Trimming removed 5 bases at V and 3 bases at J, with 10 bases between. CDR3 sequence (DNA): TGTGCCAGCAGCCCCGAGCGGGAAGAGACCCAGTACTTC. Protein sequence: CASSPEREETQYF. The full variable domain, in which reference TRBV7-2 and TRBJ2-5 provide the parts outside the CDR3, is GAGVSQSPSNKVTEKGKDVELRCDPISGHTALYWYRQSLGQGLEFLIYFQGNSAPDKSGLPSDRFSAERTGGSVSTLTIQRTQQEDSAVYLCASSPEREETQYFGPGTRLLVL.